Listed below are T cell receptor beta chains from one sample, sequenced in a study of T cell responses to AZD1222 COVID-19 vaccine. Profiled with immunoSEQ multiplex PCR; TCRdb holds only in-frame clones, not every one. The table shows roughly 150,000 clones, with 85% to 90% occurring only once. The sample consisted of peripheral blood, taken on day 0 of AZD1222 vaccination. The receptors here all came from an adult in good health. Each CDR3 is given with its conserved first and last residue. The D gene is left open where the match is weak. Clone sizes are given selectively: once, few, many, or a class where the clone is expanded.

17 | - | TRBJ1-3 | - | TRBV15 | TGTGCCACCAGCAGGGGCGGGACTACCCTCTCTGGAAACACCATATATTTT | CATSRGGTTLSGNTIYF
14 | - | TRBJ1-2 | - | TRBV3-1/TRBV3-2 | TGTGCCAGCAGCCAAGGGGTGAAAGACTATGGCTACACCTTC | CASSQGVKDYGYTF
11 | - | TRBJ2-1 | - | TRBV7-8 | TGTGCCAGCACCGCGATCAATGAGCAGTTCTTC | CASTAINEQFF
14 | - | TRBJ1-6 | - | TRBV2 | TGTGCCAGCAGTCCGACAGGTTTCAATTCACCCCTCCACTTT | CASSPTGFNSPLHF
17 | - | TRBJ2-1 | TRBD2 | TRBV5-1 | TGCGCCAGCAGCCCCGGGACTAGCGGGAGCAACTACAATGAGCAGTTCTTC | CASSPGTSGSNYNEQFF
13 | - | TRBJ1-1 | - | TRBV5-1 | TGCGCCAGCAGCTTTACAGGGCGCACTGAAGCTTTCTTT | CASSFTGRTEAFF
14 | - | TRBJ1-4 | TRBD1 | TRBV9 | TGTGCCAGCAGCGCCCGGGACAGGGATGAAAAACTGTTTTTT | CASSARDRDEKLFF
15 | - | TRBJ1-2 | - | TRBV4-2 | TGTGCCAGCAGCCCGCGGGGCCGAGAGACCTATGGCTACACCTTC | CASSPRGRETYGYTF
13 | - | TRBJ2-7 | - | TRBV12-3/TRBV12-4 | TGTGCCAGCAGTTTGGGCTTGCAGTACGAGCAGTACTTC | CASSLGLQYEQYF
12 | - | TRBJ2-1 | - | TRBV12-3/TRBV12-4 | TGTGCCAGCAGTTATAAAGGAAATGAGCAGTTCTTC | CASSYKGNEQFF
15 | - | TRBJ2-2 | - | TRBV7-8 | TGTGCCAGCAGCTTACGGGGTCGTGACACCGGGGAGCTGTTTTTT | CASSLRGRDTGELFF
14 | - | TRBJ1-3 | - | TRBV11-2 | TGTGCCAGCAGCTTTTTGGCCTCTGGAAACACCATATATTTT | CASSFLASGNTIYF
14 | - | TRBJ1-6 | - | TRBV30 | TGTGCCTGGAGTGTTACAGCTTCTAATTCACCCCTCCACTTT | CAWSVTASNSPLHF
14 | - | TRBJ2-5 | - | TRBV6-2/TRBV6-3 | TGTGCCAGCAGTTCCCTCCAGGGGCAGGAGACCCAGTACTTC | CASSSLQGQETQYF
15 | - | TRBJ2-1 | TRBD1 | TRBV10-3 | TGTGCCATTACTAAACAGGGGTCCCCAAGAAATGAGCAGTTCTTC | CAITKQGSPRNEQFF
17 | - | TRBJ1-6 | - | TRBV6-2/TRBV6-3 | TGTGCCAGCAGTTACGATGGACTCAGCTCCTATAATTCACCCCTCCACTTT | CASSYDGLSSYNSPLHF
14 | - | TRBJ1-1 | - | TRBV28 | TGTGCCAGCAGGCCAAACAGGGACCTTACTGAAGCTTTCTTT | CASRPNRDLTEAFF
15 | once | TRBJ2-2 | TRBD1 | TRBV6-5 | TGTGCCAGCAGGGGACAGGGAGAATGGACCGGGGAGCTGTTTTTT | CASRGQGEWTGELFF
17 | - | TRBJ2-7 | TRBD2 | TRBV4-2 | TGTGCCAGCAGCCAAGATCTATCCCTAGCGGGAGAGACCGAGCAGTACTTC | CASSQDLSLAGETEQYF
14 | once | TRBJ1-1 | - | TRBV6-6 | TGTGCCAGCAGAGGCCGGGGCCTGAACACTGAAGCTTTCTTT | CASRGRGLNTEAFF
14 | - | TRBJ1-1 | - | TRBV6-1 | TGTGCCAGCAGTGATTGGGGCGTGAACACTGAAGCTTTCTTT | CASSDWGVNTEAFF
14 | - | TRBJ2-1 | TRBD2 | TRBV30 | TGTGCCTGGGAAACTAGCGGGACCCACAATGAGCAGTTCTTC | CAWETSGTHNEQFF
14 | - | TRBJ2-7 | TRBD2 | TRBV11-2 | TGTGCCAGCAGCTTGCTTAGCGGGATCCACGAGCAGTACTTC | CASSLLSGIHEQYF
13 | - | TRBJ1-1 | - | TRBV28 | TGTGCCAGCAGTCCCCCTCTTGGGTCTGAAGCTTTCTTT | CASSPPLGSEAFF
18 | once | TRBJ1-1 | TRBD1 | TRBV10-2 | TGCGCCAGCAGTGCTGAAGGGACAGGGGACAGTAGGGGCACTGAAGCTTTCTTT | CASSAEGTGDSRGTEAFF
13 | - | TRBJ1-2 | - | TRBV30 | TGTGCCTGGAGTGTAGGGATTAACTATGGCTACACCTTC | CAWSVGINYGYTF
13 | - | TRBJ1-1 | - | TRBV12-3/TRBV12-4 | TGTGCCAGCAGCCTCGTTAGGAACACTGAAGCTTTCTTT | CASSLVRNTEAFF
13 | once | TRBJ2-7 | - | TRBV30 | TGTGCCTGGCAACAAGGAGGATCCTACGAGCAGTACTTC | CAWQQGGSYEQYF
15 | - | TRBJ2-2 | - | TRBV6-5 | TGTGCCAGCAGTTACCAGAACCGAAACACCGGGGAGCTGTTTTTT | CASSYQNRNTGELFF
13 | - | TRBJ1-2 | - | TRBV6-5 | TGTGCCAGCAGTTCCGTCCTCGGGGGGCTCTACACCTTC | CASSSVLGGLYTF
15 | - | TRBJ2-7 | - | TRBV6-5 | TGTGCCAGCAGTTCCCGACTCTTAAGGGGGGGCGAGCAGTACTTC | CASSSRLLRGGEQYF
14 | - | TRBJ2-7 | - | TRBV20-1 | TGCAGTGCTAGTGGGGTAGGGAAAACCTACGAGCAGTACTTC | CSASGVGKTYEQYF
12 | - | TRBJ2-7 | - | TRBV30 | TGTGCCTGGGGTCGGGATCCGAACGAGCAGTACTTC | CAWGRDPNEQYF
15 | - | TRBJ1-4 | - | TRBV6-2/TRBV6-3 | TGTGCCAGCAGCCAAAGTTGGACGGGTAATGAAAAACTGTTTTTT | CASSQSWTGNEKLFF
16 | - | TRBJ1-2 | - | TRBV10-3 | TGTGCCATCAGTGAGTCGGGTCCAGGCGTAAACTATGGCTACACCTTC | CAISESGPGVNYGYTF
13 | - | TRBJ2-3 | TRBD2 | TRBV10-3 | TGTGCCTTTCGGGAGGGCGGCGCAGATACGCAGTATTTT | CAFREGGADTQYF
13 | - | TRBJ1-1 | - | TRBV30 | TGTGCCTGGAGTTTGTGGGGTTCCACTGAAGCTTTCTTT | CAWSLWGSTEAFF
15 | - | TRBJ1-6 | TRBD1 | TRBV5-6 | TGTGCCAGCACCACGACAGGGGCAGGTTGGTCACCCCTCCACTTT | CASTTTGAGWSPLHF
13 | - | TRBJ1-1 | - | TRBV11-2 | TGTGCCAGCAGCTTAGGTCCGAACACTGAAGCTTTCTTT | CASSLGPNTEAFF
13 | - | TRBJ1-2 | TRBD1 | TRBV6-5 | TGTGCCAGCAGTCCGACAGGGTCGTATGGCTACACCTTC | CASSPTGSYGYTF
16 | - | TRBJ2-2 | TRBD2 | TRBV4-1 | TGCGCCAGCAGCCAAACTAGCGGGTCCCTCACCGGGGAGCTGTTTTTT | CASSQTSGSLTGELFF
15 | once | TRBJ2-7 | - | TRBV5-4 | TGTGCCAGCAGCTTGATGGGTGGCAAACCCTACGAGCAGTACTTC | CASSLMGGKPYEQYF
15 | - | TRBJ1-2 | TRBD1 | TRBV30 | TGTGCCTGGAAAAACACCTTCAGGGGGGACTATGGCTACACCTTC | CAWKNTFRGDYGYTF
16 | - | TRBJ2-1 | - | TRBV7-2 | TGTGCCAGCAGCTTGTCAGTAGCCCTCGCCTACAATGAGCAGTTCTTC | CASSLSVALAYNEQFF
14 | - | TRBJ2-1 | - | TRBV19 | TGTGCCAGTAGGGACCGATACTCCTACAATGAGCAGTTCTTC | CASRDRYSYNEQFF
15 | - | TRBJ2-3 | TRBD2 | TRBV19 | TGTGCCAGTAGGAGGCTAGCGGGAGCCACAGATACGCAGTATTTT | CASRRLAGATDTQYF
16 | - | TRBJ2-7 | TRBD2 | TRBV28 | TGTGCCAGCGTCTCTTTAACGGGGGGAAACCCCTACGAGCAGTACTTC | CASVSLTGGNPYEQYF
13 | - | TRBJ2-7 | TRBD1 | TRBV28 | TGTGCCAGCAGGGGACAGGGGGTCTACGAGCAGTACTTC | CASRGQGVYEQYF
13 | - | TRBJ1-2 | - | TRBV19 | TGTGCCAGTAGTACAGGGATTGCAGGGGGCTACACCTTC | CASSTGIAGGYTF
15 | - | TRBJ2-2 | - | TRBV11-2 | TGTGCCAGCAGCTTAGGGGCGGTTTACACCGGGGAGCTGTTTTTT | CASSLGAVYTGELFF
16 | - | TRBJ2-2 | TRBD2 | TRBV4-3 | TGCGCCAGCAGCCAAGAGCCTAGCGGAAACACCGGGGAGCTGTTTTTT | CASSQEPSGNTGELFF
15 | - | TRBJ2-1 | - | TRBV6-5 | TGTGCCAGCAGTAAAACTGCTAGTCCCTACAATGAGCAGTTCTTC | CASSKTASPYNEQFF
15 | - | TRBJ2-3 | - | TRBV11-3 | TGTGCCAGCGGTGAAAGCGGACCAAATTCCGATACGCAGTATTTT | CASGESGPNSDTQYF
18 | - | TRBJ1-1 | TRBD1 | TRBV27 | TGTGCCAGCAGTTCCCTTCACCCCTCGACAGGGAGGATAACTGAAGCTTTCTTT | CASSSLHPSTGRITEAFF
11 | - | TRBJ1-1 | - | TRBV6-5 | TGTGCCAGCAGGGGAGGGACTGAAGCTTTCTTT | CASRGGTEAFF
14 | - | TRBJ1-3 | - | TRBV7-9 | TGTGCCAGCAGCCAAGGGACATCTGGAAACACCATATATTTT | CASSQGTSGNTIYF
15 | - | TRBJ1-3 | TRBD1 | TRBV7-2 | TGTGCCAGCAGCTTGGACAGGGGAATTGGAAACACCATATATTTT | CASSLDRGIGNTIYF
14 | - | TRBJ1-1 | - | TRBV5-1 | TGCGCCAGCAGCTTGGTTGGGCAGAACACTGAAGCTTTCTTT | CASSLVGQNTEAFF
16 | - | TRBJ2-1 | TRBD2 | TRBV6-2/TRBV6-3 | TGTGCCAGCAGCCCGGGAGCGGGGAGCTCCTACAATGAGCAGTTCTTC | CASSPGAGSSYNEQFF